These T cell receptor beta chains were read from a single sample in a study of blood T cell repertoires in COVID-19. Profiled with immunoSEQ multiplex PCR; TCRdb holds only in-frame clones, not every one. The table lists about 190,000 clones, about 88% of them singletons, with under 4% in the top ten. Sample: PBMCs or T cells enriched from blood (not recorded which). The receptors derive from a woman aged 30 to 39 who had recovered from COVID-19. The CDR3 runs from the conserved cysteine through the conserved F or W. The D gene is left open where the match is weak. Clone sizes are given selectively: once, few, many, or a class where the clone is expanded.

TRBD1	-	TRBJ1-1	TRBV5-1	CASSLRGTGGISEAFF	TGCGCCAGCAGCTTGAGGGGGACAGGGGGCATTTCTGAAGCTTTCTTT
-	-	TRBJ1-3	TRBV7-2	CASSLGPAGGNTIYF	TGTGCCAGCAGCCTGGGACCCGCGGGGGGAAACACCATATATTTT
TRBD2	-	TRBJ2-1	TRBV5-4	CASSLDGLVSVNEQFF	TGTGCCAGCAGCTTGGATGGACTAGTCTCGGTCAATGAGCAGTTCTTC
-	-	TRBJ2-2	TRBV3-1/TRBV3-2	CASSQALATGELFF	TGTGCCAGCAGCCAGGCCCTAGCAACCGGGGAGCTGTTTTTT
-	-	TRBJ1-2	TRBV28	CASRRAGNYGYTF	TGTGCCAGCAGGCGCGCAGGCAACTATGGCTACACCTTC
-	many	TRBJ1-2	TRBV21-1	CASSKLISHHGYTF	TGTGCCAGCAGCAAACTAATATCCCATCATGGCTACACCTTC
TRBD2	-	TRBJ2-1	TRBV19	CASSKTSGGYNEQFF	TGTGCCAGTAGTAAGACTAGCGGGGGCTACAATGAGCAGTTCTTC
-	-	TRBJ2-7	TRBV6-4	CASSEEAGASYEQYF	TGTGCCAGCAGTGAGGAGGCAGGGGCATCCTACGAGCAGTACTTC
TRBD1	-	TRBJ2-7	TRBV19	CASSRQPLGQAYEQYF	TGTGCCAGTAGTCGTCAGCCGTTAGGACAGGCCTACGAGCAGTACTTC
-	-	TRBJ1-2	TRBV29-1	CSVVLGAYGYTF	TGCAGCGTTGTTCTGGGCGCCTATGGCTACACCTTC
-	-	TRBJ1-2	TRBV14	CASSQDARARYGYTF	TGTGCCAGCAGCCAAGATGCCAGGGCGAGGTATGGCTACACCTTC
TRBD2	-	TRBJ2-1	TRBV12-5	CASGSNGGVSYNEQFF	TGTGCTAGTGGTTCCAACGGGGGGGTCTCCTACAATGAGCAGTTCTTC
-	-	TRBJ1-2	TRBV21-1	CASSKATGDSNYGYTF	TGTGCCAGCAGCAAAGCAACAGGGGATTCTAACTATGGCTACACCTTC
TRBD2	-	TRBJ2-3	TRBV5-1	CASSSGLADRTDTQYF	TGCGCCAGCAGCTCCGGGCTAGCGGATCGCACAGATACGCAGTATTTT
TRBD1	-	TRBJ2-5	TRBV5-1	CASSLRQGGETQYF	TGCGCCAGCAGCTTGAGACAGGGGGGAGAGACCCAGTACTTC
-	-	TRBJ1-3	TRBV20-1	CSASSGEGFSGNTIYF	TGCAGTGCTAGTAGTGGGGAGGGGTTCTCTGGAAACACCATATATTTT
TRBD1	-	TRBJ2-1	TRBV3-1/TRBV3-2	CASSQGGQGREQFF	TGTGCCAGCAGCCAAGGGGGACAGGGTAGGGAGCAGTTCTTC
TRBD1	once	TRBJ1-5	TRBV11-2	CASSTTDRGQPQHF	TGTGCCAGCAGCACAACGGACAGGGGTCAGCCCCAGCATTTT
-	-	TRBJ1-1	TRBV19	CASSQNSNTEAFF	TGTGCCAGTAGCCAAAACAGTAACACTGAAGCTTTCTTT